The 24 T cell receptor beta chains reported below all come from one sample, sequenced in a study of blood T cell repertoires in COVID-19 (dated by TCRdb to 2020 to 2021). The library was produced with the immunoSEQ multiplex PCR assay. Not all clones reach the TCRdb copy of this immuneACCESS table, which keeps in-frame sequences only. Checked studies attribute under half of the gap to unresolved V genes and leave the rest unexplained. The sample contains around 150,000 clones, under 95% of them found a single time. 18% of the sample rests with the top ten. Material: peripheral blood. The receptor source for this set is a man in his 60s with active or convalescent COVID-19.

This clone was picked up one time. The chain employs TRBV19 and TRBJ1-2; a possible D gene is TRBD1 (5 bases). There are 16 residues in the CDR3. Trimming cost V 5 bases and J 0 bases, with 16 bases left between them. The germline V gene encodes CDR1 LNHDA and CDR2 SQIVND (reference sequence). This CDR3 reads CASSYSRATANYGYTF. The CDR3 bases are TGTGCCAGTAGTTATTCCCGGGCGACAGCTAACTATGGCTACACCTTC.

The rearrangement uses TRBV6-6 and TRBJ2-7; 10 bases line up with TRBD1. J lost 5 bases, V lost 6 bases, and 7 bases had no gene match. Germline assignment: CDR1 MNHNY and CDR2 SVGAGI (reference sequence). The CDR3 contains 14 residues. CDR3 sequence reads: CASRPGTGVNEQYF. The CDR3 coding sequence is TGTGCCAGCAGGCCCGGGACAGGGGTTAACGAGCAGTACTTC.

This clone has only one observation. This rearrangement joins TRBV18 to TRBJ2-7; D perhaps matches TRBD1 (5 bases). In germline, CDR1 is KGHSH, CDR2 LQKENI. Between the trimmed V and J ends, which lost 6 bases and 1 base, there was a span of 7 bases. CDR3 size: 12 residues. In DNA form, the CDR3 reads TGTGCCAGCTCCCGACAGTCCTACGAGCAGTACTTC. Its protein product is CASSRQSYEQYF.

The V and J genes are TRBV12-5 and TRBJ2-3, with D unclear. The V gene's germline CDR1 is LGHNT and CDR2 FRNRAP. The CDR3 extends over 13 amino acids. Trimming took 3 bases from V and 2 from J, leaving 6 bases between them. The CDR3 bases are TGTGCTAGTGGTTTCAGCGCCACAGATACGCAGTATTTT. The encoded protein is CASGFSATDTQYF.

The rearrangement links TRBV11-2 to TRBJ2-3, with D possibly matching TRBD2 (7 bases). CDR1 and CDR2 from the germline V gene are SGHAT and FQNNGV. V was pared by 4 bases and J by 4 bases, with 18 bases between. This CDR3 comprises 16 residues. The CDR3: CASSSSVPGGPDTQYF. CDR3 bases: TGTGCCAGCAGCTCCTCCGTTCCCGGGGGGCCAGATACGCAGTATTTT.

The chain carries TRBV25-1 and TRBJ1-6; TRBD1 is a possible D gene (5 bases). CDR1 MGHDK and CDR2 SYGVNS come from the germline V gene. V was clipped by 8 bases and J by 7 bases, with 18 bases between them. This CDR3 has 15 residues. The DNA for the CDR3 is TGTGCCAGCCTTCCGGGGGGAAGTTGGAATTCACCCCTCCACTTT. This encodes CASLPGGSWNSPLHF.

The chain has TRBV5-1 and TRBJ1-6; D perhaps matches TRBD1 (6 bases). Trimming left V 3 bases short and J 0 bases short, with 10 bases between. The CDR3 is made up of 16 amino acids. The germline CDR1 and CDR2 sequences are SGHRS and YFSETQ. This CDR3 reads CASSYDRSSYNSPLHF. CDR3 coding DNA: TGCGCCAGCAGCTACGACAGGAGCTCCTATAATTCACCCCTCCACTTT.

This chain connects TRBV19 to TRBJ1-3, with 9 bases that match TRBD1. Trimming removed 9 bases from V and 7 bases from J; junction bases left unmatched: 7. The length of the CDR3 is 13 residues. CDR1 LNHDA and CDR2 SQIVND come from the germline V gene (reference sequence). The CDR3 sequence: CASRDRVRNTIYF. The CDR3 region has the DNA TGTGCCAGCAGGGACAGGGTTCGGAACACCATATATTTT.

The gene calls are TRBV18 and TRBJ2-1; tentative D call: TRBD1 (5 bases). Germline V gene data show CDR1 as KGHSH and CDR2 as LQKENI. The CDR3 spans 14 residues. The V end was cut by 6 bases, the J end by 10 bases, with 19 bases between. The CDR3 region has the DNA TGTGCCAGCTCCCTGGAAACCAGGGCGAGCGAGCAGTTCTTC. This gives the protein CASSLETRASEQFF.

The rearrangement joins TRBV27 to TRBJ1-5; D is unclear. The CDR3 runs 13 residues. V was trimmed by 3 bases and J by 4 bases, leaving 7 bases between them. CDR1 is MNHEY and CDR2 is SMNVEV in the germline V gene (reference sequence). The CDR3 DNA is TGTGCCAGCAGTTTTACGGGAAATCAGCCCCAGCATTTT. Encoded protein: CASSFTGNQPQHF.

This chain links TRBV28 with TRBJ1-5; TRBD1 agrees at 9 bases. V lost 2 bases to trimming and J lost 7 bases; unmatched junction nucleotides: 9. The CDR3 sequence is 16 residues long. From germline, CDR1 is MDHEN and CDR2 SYDVKM. CDR3 loop: CASSLVKDRGSQPQHF. The CDR3 region has the DNA TGTGCCAGCAGTTTAGTCAAGGACAGGGGAAGCCAGCCCCAGCATTTT.

The rearrangement links TRBV30 to TRBJ1-2, with D possibly matching TRBD1 (6 bases). The germline gives CDR1 GTSNPN, CDR2 SVGIG (reference sequence). The CDR3 has 13 residues. Between the trimmed V and J ends, which lost 1 base and 4 bases, there was a span of 10 bases. CDR3 sequence (DNA): TGTGCCTGGAGTGACAGGGTTGGCTATGGCTACACCTTC. Its protein product is CAWSDRVGYGYTF.

V is TRBV6-5 and J is TRBJ1-1; the D gene is possibly TRBD1 (5 bases). This CDR3 has 15 residues. V shed 3 bases and J shed 5 bases, with 16 bases lying between them. Germline CDR1 and CDR2: MNHEY and SVGAGI. CDR3 in amino acids: CASSYKAGSRTEAFF. The CDR3, as DNA: TGTGCCAGCAGTTATAAGGCAGGGTCACGAACTGAAGCTTTCTTT.

This clone has only one observation. The rearrangement uses TRBV10-1 and TRBJ2-5; 11 bases are a match to TRBD2. Losses at the gene ends were 2 bases for V and 2 bases for J; bases not matched to a gene: 4. Germline values: CDR1 WNHNN, CDR2 SYGVQD (reference sequence). CDR3 length equals 16 residues. CDR3 sequence: CASSEVLAGGQETQYF. The CDR3 region has the DNA TGCGCCAGCAGTGAGGTCCTAGCGGGGGGACAAGAGACCCAGTACTTC.

The chain uses TRBV6-5 and TRBJ2-1; D unclear. Germline CDR1 is MNHEY and CDR2 is SVGAGI. The V gene lost 2 bases and the J gene lost 2 bases, with 10 bases spanning the gap. The CDR3 covers 15 residues. Written as DNA, the CDR3 is TGTGCCAGCAGTTACATAATAGGAGCCTACAATGAGCAGTTCTTC. Protein product: CASSYIIGAYNEQFF.

This clone is a singleton in its sample. V gene TRBV18 combines with J gene TRBJ2-1, with D possibly TRBD1 on 6 matching bases. CDR3 size: 15 residues. V was cut by 2 bases and J by 1 base, with 9 bases left in between. CDR1 and CDR2 (germline): KGHSH, LQKENI. The DNA of the CDR3 is TGTGCCAGCTCACCAGCCAGGGGTTCCTACAATGAGCAGTTCTTC. Its translation is CASSPARGSYNEQFF.

The chain couples TRBV5-8 to TRBJ1-5; 7 bases agree with TRBD1. CDR3 length: 16 residues. V lost 3 bases and J lost 2; bases outside the gene matches: 8. From germline, CDR1 is SGHTS and CDR2 YDEGEE. In nucleotides, the CDR3 is TGTGCCAGCAGCTCGCGACAGGGCTTTGGCAATCAGCCCCAGCATTTT. Translation gives CASSSRQGFGNQPQHF.

The rearrangement links TRBV29-1 to TRBJ1-5, with a possible D match to TRBD1 (6 bases). The CDR3 loop spans 17 amino acids. Germline assignment: CDR1 SQVTM and CDR2 ANQGSEA. V was cut by 6 bases and J by 0 bases, with 21 bases left in between. CDR3 sequence (DNA): TGCAGCGTGGCCGGGACACCAGGGAGAAATAGCAATCAGCCCCAGCATTTT. This translates into CSVAGTPGRNSNQPQHF.

This clone was counted between two and nine times. The chain has TRBV6-2 or TRBV6-3 and TRBJ1-2; 9 bases match TRBD1. Trimming at V came to 6 bases and at J to 8 bases, leaving 7 bases not matched to a gene. The CDR3 covers 13 residues. Germline CDR1 reads MNHEY; CDR2 reads SVGEGT. CDR3 region: CASSDRGEDGYTF. CDR3 DNA: TGTGCCAGCAGCGACAGGGGGGAGGACGGCTACACCTTC.

The chain has TRBV7-2 and TRBJ2-1, with 8 bases identical to TRBD2. CDR1 is SGHTA, CDR2 FQGNSA, per germline. V was pared by 8 bases and J by 7 bases, with 7 bases of the junction left unmatched. The CDR3 runs 13 residues. For the CDR3, the DNA is TGTGCCAGCCTGGCGGGGGGTGGGAATGAGCAGTTCTTC. Translation: CASLAGGGNEQFF.

The rearrangement links TRBV6-5 to TRBJ1-1; no clear D gene. The V and J ends lost 2 bases and 3 bases respectively, with 7 bases between them. Germline assignment: CDR1 MNHEY and CDR2 SVGAGI. This CDR3 spans 13 amino acids. CDR3: CASSYAGYTEAFF. Written as DNA, the CDR3 is TGTGCCAGCAGTTACGCAGGCTACACTGAAGCTTTCTTT.

The chain carries TRBV4-2 and TRBJ1-2; 9 bases line up with TRBD1. J gave up 0 bases and V 4 bases, and 9 bases lay outside the gene matches. The CDR3 runs 17 residues. CDR1 is LGHNA and CDR2 is YNFKEQ in the germline V gene. This chain's CDR3 is CASSPSGTGIPNYGYTF. CDR3 coding DNA: TGTGCCAGCAGCCCCTCCGGGACAGGGATCCCTAACTATGGCTACACCTTC.

This sequence joins TRBV28 and TRBJ1-1; 9 bases are a match to TRBD1. This CDR3 has 14 residues. CDR1 is MDHEN and CDR2 is SYDVKM in the germline V gene. With 4 bases clipped from V and 5 bases from J, the junction kept 5 bases outside the gene matches. The CDR3 reads CASSSTGGRTEAFF. Written as DNA, the CDR3 is TGTGCCAGCAGTTCGACAGGGGGAAGAACTGAAGCTTTCTTT.

The chain uses TRBV5-1 and TRBJ2-7; 12 nucleotides agree with TRBD1. CDR1 is SGHRS, CDR2 YFSETQ, per germline. The CDR3 is 15 residues long. V shed 4 bases, J shed 3 bases, and the junction held 5 bases outside the gene matches. As DNA, the CDR3 is TGCGCCAGCAGCACCGGGACAGGGGGCCGCTACGAGCAGTACTTC. Encoded protein: CASSTGTGGRYEQYF. The full variable domain, in which reference TRBV5-1 and TRBJ2-7 provide the parts outside the CDR3, is KAGVTQTPRYLIKTRGQQVTLSCSPISGHRSVSWYQQTPGQGLQFLFEYFSETQRNKGNFPGRFSGRQFSNSRSEMNVSTLELGDSALYLCASSTGTGGRYEQYFGPGTRLTVT.